These 9 T cell receptor beta chains share one sample of origin, sequenced in a study of blood T cell repertoires in COVID-19. Repertoires were generated with immunoSEQ multiplex PCR, while TCRdb's copy carries only in-frame clones and drops some. The sample includes a few hundred thousand clones, 80% to 90% of them seen just once. The specimen sequenced was PBMCs or T cells enriched from blood (not recorded which). The receptors were sampled from a man between 25 and 39 years old who had recovered from COVID-19.

The chain recombines TRBV6-5 with TRBJ1-1, with 7 positions matching TRBD1. The CDR3 extends over 12 amino acids. Germline CDR1 and CDR2: MNHEY and SVGAGI. Germline trimming cut 5 bases from V and 8 bases from J; bases unmatched to any gene: 5. The CDR3 DNA reads as TGTGCCAGCAGTCGCGGACAGGCCGAAGCTTTCTTT. Translated: CASSRGQAEAFF.

The chain combines TRBV7-9 with TRBJ2-1, with 10 bases fitting TRBD2. Germline values: CDR1 SEHNR, CDR2 FQNEAQ (reference sequence). The CDR3 is 15 amino acids. The ends lost 4 bases at V and 5 bases at J; junction bases unmatched: 5. The CDR3 loop reads CASSSPGLAHNEQFF. CDR3 bases: TGTGCCAGCAGCTCACCGGGACTAGCGCACAATGAGCAGTTCTTC. Based on the CDR3 plus reference TRBV7-9 and TRBJ2-1, the full variable domain is DTGVSQNPRHKITKRGQNVTFRCDPISEHNRLYWYRQTLGQGPEFLTYFQNEAQLEKSRLLSDRFSAERPKGSFSTLEIQRTEQGDSAMYLCASSSPGLAHNEQFFGPGTRLTVL.

In DNA form, the CDR3 reads TGTGCCAGCAGTTCAGGGGACGCTTCTGGCTACACCTTC. It encodes CASSSGDASGYTF. The chain uses TRBV7-6 and TRBJ1-2; D may be TRBD1 (6 bases). The CDR3 is made up of 13 amino acids. Germline V CDR1 and CDR2: SGHVS, FNYEAQ. Trimming stripped 6 bases from V and 7 bases from J, with 15 bases between.

The sample holds one count of this clone. This chain uses TRBV21-1 with TRBJ1-4; TRBD1 is the table's D call and was not checked against the DNA. TRBV21-1 is described as a pseudogene. The CDR3 loop spans 16 amino acids. The CDR3 region is CASSNSGTEINEKLFF. For the CDR3, the DNA is TGTGCCAGCAGCAACTCCGGGACAGAAATTAATGAAAAACTGTTTTTT.

The J gene is TRBJ1-6, the V gene TRBV3-1 (or the pseudogene TRBV3-2), with a possible D match to TRBD1 (5 bases). V was cut by 0 bases and J by 6 bases, with 12 bases left in between. Germline CDR1 LGHDT, CDR2 YNNKEL (reference sequence). This CDR3 is built from 16 residues. CDR3 nucleotides: TGTGCCAGCAGCCAAGATCATGGGGCGGCTAATTCACCCCTCCACTTT. Protein sequence: CASSQDHGAANSPLHF.

J is TRBJ2-2 and V is TRBV10-2; 13 bases agree with TRBD2. Germline-derived CDR1 and CDR2 are WSHSY and SAAADI. Trimming at V came to 6 bases and at J to 7 bases, leaving 11 bases not matched to a gene. The CDR3 consists of 17 residues. The CDR3 nucleotides read TGCGCCAGCAGCCCCCGACTAGCGGGAGGAGTTGACGGGGAGCTGTTTTTT. Encoded protein: CASSPRLAGGVDGELFF.

This chain joins TRBV5-1 and TRBJ2-1; TRBD1 matches 7 bases. Germline V gene lookup returns CDR1 SGHRS and CDR2 YFSETQ. V lost 0 bases to trimming and J lost 8 bases; unmatched junction nucleotides: 11. This CDR3 contains 16 residues. The CDR3 loop reads CASSLGFARGGDEQFF. The CDR3 region has the DNA TGCGCCAGCAGCTTGGGTTTCGCTAGAGGGGGCGATGAGCAGTTCTTC.

The rearrangement uses TRBV7-9 and TRBJ1-2; TRBD1 is a possible D gene (5 bases). CDR3 length: 15 amino acids. The germline CDR1 and CDR2 sequences are SEHNR and FQNEAQ (reference sequence). Trimming shortened V by 3 bases and J by 2 bases, and 13 bases separated the two germline ends. The CDR3 region is CASSLLSGRNYGYTF. CDR3 nucleotides: TGTGCCAGCAGCTTGCTCTCAGGGAGGAACTATGGCTACACCTTC. The full variable domain, with the rest looked up from reference TRBV7-9 and TRBJ1-2, is DTGVSQNPRHKITKRGQNVTFRCDPISEHNRLYWYRQTLGQGPEFLTYFQNEAQLEKSRLLSDRFSAERPKGSFSTLEIQRTEQGDSAMYLCASSLLSGRNYGYTFGSGTRLTVV.

This clone came up once. This chain joins TRBV25-1 and TRBJ2-7; 13 nucleotides match TRBD2. J lost 4 bases, V lost 6 bases, and 9 bases had no gene match. The CDR3 consists of 16 residues. CDR1 MGHDK and CDR2 SYGVNS come from the germline V gene. CDR3 DNA: TGTGCCAGCAGCCCCGGGACTAGCGGGATACGTTACGAGCAGTACTTC. It codes for CASSPGTSGIRYEQYF.